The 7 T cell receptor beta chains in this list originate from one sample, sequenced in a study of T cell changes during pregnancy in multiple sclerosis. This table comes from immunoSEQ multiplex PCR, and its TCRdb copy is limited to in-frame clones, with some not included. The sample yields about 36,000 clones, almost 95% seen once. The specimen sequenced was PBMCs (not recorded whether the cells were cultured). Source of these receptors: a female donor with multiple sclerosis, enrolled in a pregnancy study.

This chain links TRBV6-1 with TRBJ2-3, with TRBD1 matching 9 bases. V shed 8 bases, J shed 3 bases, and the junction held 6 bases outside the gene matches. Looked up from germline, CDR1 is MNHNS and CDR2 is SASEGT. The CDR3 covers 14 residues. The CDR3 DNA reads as TGTGCCAGCGGAGACAGGGGGAGTACAGATACGCAGTATTTT. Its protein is CASGDRGSTDTQYF.

CDR3: CASSPSIGGGFGTDTQYF. The CDR3 bases are TGTGCCAGCAGTCCCTCAATAGGAGGGGGATTCGGCACAGATACGCAGTATTTT. The chain carries TRBV6-4 and TRBJ2-3, with D perhaps being TRBD1 or TRBD2 (6 bases each). CDR1 is MRHNA, CDR2 SNTAGT, per germline. This CDR3 has 18 residues. The ends were cut back, 5 bases at V and 1 base at J, with 22 bases in the middle.

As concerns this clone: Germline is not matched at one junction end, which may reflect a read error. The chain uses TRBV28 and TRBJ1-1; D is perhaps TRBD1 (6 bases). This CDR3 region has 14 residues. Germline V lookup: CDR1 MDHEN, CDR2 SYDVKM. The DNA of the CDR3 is TGTGCCAGCAGTCGAACCACAGGGTACACCGAAGCTTTCTTT. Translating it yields CASSRTTGYTEAFF.

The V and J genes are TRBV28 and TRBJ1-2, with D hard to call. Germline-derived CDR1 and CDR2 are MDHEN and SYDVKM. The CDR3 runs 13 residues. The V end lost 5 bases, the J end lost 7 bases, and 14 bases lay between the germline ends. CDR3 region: CASSPSGSGGYTF. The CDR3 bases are TGTGCCAGCAGTCCATCGGGTTCGGGTGGCTACACCTTC.

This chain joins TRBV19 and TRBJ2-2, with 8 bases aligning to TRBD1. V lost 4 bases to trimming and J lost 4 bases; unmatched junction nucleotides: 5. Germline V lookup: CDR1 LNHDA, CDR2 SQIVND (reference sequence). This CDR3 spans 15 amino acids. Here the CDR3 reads CASSKTGVGTGELFF. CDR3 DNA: TGTGCCAGTAGTAAGACAGGGGTGGGCACCGGGGAGCTGTTTTTT.

Here the CDR3 DNA reads TGTGCCAGCAGCTTAGGACTAGCCCCAGATACGCAGTATTTT. It translates to CASSLGLAPDTQYF. This rearrangement joins TRBV11-2 to TRBJ2-3, with 7 nucleotides matching TRBD2. V trimming: 1 base; J trimming: 4 bases; junction bases outside the gene matches: 2. This CDR3 is built from 14 residues. Germline-derived CDR1 and CDR2 are SGHAT and FQNNGV.

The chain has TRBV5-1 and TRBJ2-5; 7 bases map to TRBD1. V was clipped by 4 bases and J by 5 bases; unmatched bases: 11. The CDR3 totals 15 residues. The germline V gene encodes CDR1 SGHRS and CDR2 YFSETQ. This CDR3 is CASSAGDSHGETQYF. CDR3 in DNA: TGCGCCAGCAGCGCTGGGGACAGCCATGGGGAGACCCAGTACTTC.